The 27 T cell receptor beta chains presented below share a single source sample, sequenced in a study of cytomegalovirus exposure and HLA in healthy donors. The PCR was carried out with 60 Vbeta primers and 13 Jbeta primers. Method: immunoSEQ multiplex PCR; TCRdb's copy keeps in-frame clones and lacks some. This sample has more than 85,000 clones, with almost 75% found just once. The sequenced sample was PBMCs. The receptors shown here come from a man aged 40-55 years in good health and CMV-seronegative.

V is TRBV28 and J is TRBJ1-4; 9 positions agree with TRBD1. Per germline, CDR1 MDHEN and CDR2 SYDVKM. CDR3 length: 15 amino acids. The J segment lost 8 bases and the V segment lost 2 bases, leaving 6 bases of the junction unmatched. The chain's CDR3 is CASSLGGTGSEKLFF. As DNA, the CDR3 is TGTGCCAGCAGTTTAGGGGGGACAGGGAGCGAAAAACTGTTTTTT.

This chain joins TRBV6-5 and TRBJ1-2, with TRBD1 matching over 8 bases. The CDR3 loop spans 13 amino acids. The germline gives CDR1 MNHEY, CDR2 SVGAGI. V gave up 4 bases and J gave up 8 bases; unmatched junction bases: 6. The CDR3 sequence: CASSFPGGVGYTF. CDR3 DNA: TGTGCCAGCAGTTTCCCAGGGGGCGTAGGCTACACCTTC.

The chain is built from TRBV4-3 and TRBJ1-5; 10 nucleotides match TRBD1. CDR1 is LGHNA, CDR2 YSLEER, per germline. Trimming at V came to 1 base and at J to 2 bases, leaving 5 bases not matched to a gene. The CDR3 totals 17 residues. DNA for the CDR3: TGCGCCAGCAGCCAAGTGATCGGGACAGGGGGCAATCAGCCCCAGCATTTT. Translating it yields CASSQVIGTGGNQPQHF.

The J gene is TRBJ1-1, the V gene TRBV28; D uncertain. This CDR3 has 14 residues. Germline CDR1 and CDR2: MDHEN and SYDVKM. V shed 5 bases and J shed 4 bases, with 14 bases lying between them. The CDR3 is CASSTSAGFTEAFF. The CDR3 DNA sequence: TGTGCCAGCAGTACCTCTGCGGGCTTCACTGAAGCTTTCTTT.

This chain joins TRBV2 and TRBJ2-3, with D uncertain. CDR3 length: 15 residues. CDR1 and CDR2 from the germline V gene are SNHLY and FYNNEI. Trimming cost V 3 bases and J 0 bases, with 10 bases left between them. The CDR3 DNA is TGTGCCAGCAGTGACGCCAAAACTAGCACAGATACGCAGTATTTT. This translates into CASSDAKTSTDTQYF.

This chain joins TRBV5-6 and TRBJ2-7, with 7 bases that match TRBD2. Germline-derived CDR1 and CDR2 are SGHDT and YYEEEE. The junction had 8 bases not matched to a gene; V was cut back by 5 bases and J by 0 bases. This CDR3 has 15 residues. CDR3 DNA sequence: TGTGCCAGCAGTTCCCTAGCGGATAGCTCCTACGAGCAGTACTTC. Its protein is CASSSLADSSYEQYF.

V and J are TRBV21-1 and TRBJ2-7; TRBD1, the D gene given by the table, was not confirmed from the DNA. TRBV21-1 is labeled a pseudogene. This CDR3 comprises 14 residues. DNA for the CDR3: TGTGCCAGCAGCAAAGGGGGGCCTACCTACGAGCAGTACTTC. Protein: CASSKGGPTYEQYF.

The table lists this clone with a count of one. V and J are TRBV19 and TRBJ1-2; possibly TRBD1 for D (5 bases). The CDR3 covers 12 residues. Germline CDR1 LNHDA, CDR2 SQIVND (reference sequence). V dropped 7 bases and J dropped 2 bases, with 8 bases sitting between them. CDR3 coding DNA: TGTGCCAGTACGGGGGAAAACTATGGCTACACCTTC. Translation gives CASTGENYGYTF.

The chain recombines TRBV5-1 with TRBJ2-1; D unresolved. The CDR3 contains 13 residues. Germline V gene lookup returns CDR1 SGHRS and CDR2 YFSETQ. V lost 2 bases and J 6 bases, leaving 9 bases between the germline ends. In DNA form, the CDR3 reads TGCGCCAGCAGCTTAACCCCAGGCAATGAGCAGTTCTTC. Its translation is CASSLTPGNEQFF.

This clone was seen only a few times. The chain couples TRBV7-3 to TRBJ1-2; D is unclear. The germline V and J ends were trimmed by 2 bases and 6 bases, with 10 bases remaining between them. CDR1 is SGHTA and CDR2 is FQGTGA in the germline V gene. This CDR3 is 13 amino acids long. The DNA of the CDR3 is TGTGCCAGCAGCTTATACGGGATGGATGGCTACACCTTC. This gives the protein CASSLYGMDGYTF.

V and J are TRBV5-6 and TRBJ2-7; TRBD1 agrees at 7 bases. CDR3 length equals 14 residues. The ends lost 2 bases at V and 9 bases at J; junction bases unmatched: 11. Germline V gene data show CDR1 as SGHDT and CDR2 as YYEEEE. CDR3 in amino acids: CASSFDPGQLAQYF. CDR3 in DNA: TGTGCCAGCAGCTTCGACCCGGGACAGCTCGCGCAGTACTTC.

V gene TRBV30 combines with J gene TRBJ2-1; 12 bases map to TRBD2. The CDR3 is made up of 18 amino acids. Trimming removed 2 bases from V and 7 bases from J; junction bases left unmatched: 15. Germline CDR1 GTSNPN, CDR2 SVGIG (reference sequence). CDR3 sequence (DNA): TGTGCCTGGAGTTACCCTTCCCTAGCGGGGGGGCGGGATAATGAGCAGTTCTTC. It codes for CAWSYPSLAGGRDNEQFF.

As DNA, the CDR3 is TGTGCCAGCAGCTTAGATTTAGCAGGGATCTATAATTCACCCCTCCACTTT. This sequence encodes CASSLDLAGIYNSPLHF. V usage is TRBV11-2 and J usage is TRBJ1-6, with D perhaps TRBD1 (5 bases). CDR1 is SGHAT and CDR2 is FQNNGV in the germline V gene. The CDR3 contains 17 residues. The V gene lost 0 bases and the J gene lost 3 bases, with 12 bases spanning the gap.

This clone appeared a single time. The genes are TRBV19 and TRBJ1-3, with 7 nucleotides matching TRBD1. J lost 1 base, V lost 5 bases, and 8 bases had no gene match. This CDR3 comprises 16 residues. Germline V gene data show CDR1 as LNHDA and CDR2 as SQIVND (reference sequence). The CDR3 loop is CASSPQGQPSGNTIYF. CDR3 DNA sequence: TGTGCCAGTAGTCCACAGGGACAGCCTTCTGGAAACACCATATATTTT.

V is TRBV4-3 and J is TRBJ1-4; D possibly corresponds to TRBD1 (5 bases). Trimming cost V 0 bases and J 7 bases, with 15 bases left between them. CDR3 length: 16 residues. Germline assignment: CDR1 LGHNA and CDR2 YSLEER. The CDR3 loop reads CASSQDYDRGTEKLFF. CDR3 DNA: TGCGCCAGCAGCCAAGATTATGATAGGGGAACTGAAAAACTGTTTTTT.

The J gene is TRBJ2-7, the V gene TRBV7-9; 9 bases fit TRBD1. Per germline, CDR1 SEHNR and CDR2 FQNEAQ (reference sequence). The length of the CDR3 is 14 residues. The trim removed 6 bases at V and 8 bases at J, leaving 11 bases unmatched. The CDR3 sequence is CASSPGGQGGKQYF. For the CDR3, the DNA is TGTGCCAGCAGTCCAGGGGGACAGGGAGGGAAGCAGTACTTC.

The V and J genes are TRBV4-3 and TRBJ1-4; the D is unclear. The germline CDR1 and CDR2 sequences are LGHNA and YSLEER. The CDR3 sequence is 17 residues long. The V and J ends lost 3 bases and 6 bases respectively, with 20 bases between them. The DNA for the CDR3 is TGCGCCAGCAGCCACCTTTACGACCGTTGGAGAGATGAAAAACTGTTTTTT. Its translation is CASSHLYDRWRDEKLFF.

This clone occurred once. This rearrangement joins TRBV10-3 to TRBJ2-5, with 12 nucleotides matching TRBD2. With 0 bases clipped from V and 0 bases from J, the junction kept 2 bases outside the gene matches. CDR1 is ENHRY, CDR2 SYGVKD, per germline. The CDR3 has 17 residues. The CDR3 loop is CAISESTSGGYQETQYF. CDR3 sequence (DNA): TGTGCCATCAGTGAGTCAACTAGCGGGGGGTACCAAGAGACCCAGTACTTC.

This rearrangement joins TRBV7-9 to TRBJ2-7; TRBD2 aligns across 7 bases. The V gene's germline CDR1 is SEHNR and CDR2 FQNEAQ (reference sequence). V gave up 7 bases and J gave up 3 bases; unmatched junction bases: 9. This CDR3 comprises 14 residues. The CDR3 bases are TGTGCCAGCACCCTGGGAGGGGATCTCTACGAGCAGTACTTC. This gives the protein CASTLGGDLYEQYF.

This chain uses TRBV5-4 with TRBJ2-5, with D perhaps matching TRBD2 (5 bases). The germline CDR1 and CDR2 sequences are SGHNT and YYREEE (reference sequence). Trimming left V 0 bases short and J 5 bases short, with 17 bases between. The CDR3 runs 16 residues. The CDR3 loop reads CASSLASYRGRETQYF. The DNA of the CDR3 is TGTGCCAGCAGCTTGGCTAGCTACCGGGGAAGGGAGACCCAGTACTTC.

CDR3 loop: CASRERGGLWETQYF. Here the CDR3 DNA reads TGTGCCAGCAGGGAGCGGGGGGGCCTCTGGGAGACCCAGTACTTC. The V call is TRBV28, the J call TRBJ2-5; 10 bases match TRBD2. The CDR3 contains 15 residues. The germline CDR1 and CDR2 sequences are MDHEN and SYDVKM. Losses at the gene ends were 6 bases for V and 5 bases for J; bases not matched to a gene: 9.

This chain links TRBV9 with TRBJ1-1; D gene unclear. The germline V gene has CDR1 SGDLS and CDR2 YYNGEE. Trimming took off 2 bases at V and 2 bases at J, with 7 bases between the two ends. The CDR3 totals 13 residues. In DNA, the CDR3 is TGTGCCAGCAGCGTTTTGAGCAACACTGAAGCTTTCTTT. Amino acids: CASSVLSNTEAFF.

The chain carries TRBV7-6 and TRBJ1-3; D is unresolved. The CDR3 has 15 residues. The V and J ends lost 0 bases and 4 bases respectively, with 10 bases between them. Germline V CDR1 and CDR2: SGHVS, FNYEAQ. The CDR3 DNA sequence: TGTGCCAGCAGCTTAGCACGAGGGTTCGGAAACACCATATATTTT. Protein sequence: CASSLARGFGNTIYF.

Worth noting for this clone: A junction end diverges from the germline sequence, so it may reflect a read error. The chain couples TRBV7-7 to TRBJ2-5, with 9 bases matching TRBD1. The CDR3 covers 15 residues. Germline lookup yields CDR1 SSHAT and CDR2 FNYEAQ (reference sequence). DNA for the CDR3: TGTGCTAGCAGCCAAGGACAGGGGTACCAAGAGACCCAGTACTTC. Translation: CASSQGQGYQETQYF.

The chain employs TRBV5-4 and TRBJ2-3; D gene uncertain. CDR3 length equals 15 residues. Trimming took off 4 bases at V and 0 bases at J, with 12 bases between the two ends. Germline V gene data show CDR1 as SGHNT and CDR2 as YYREEE (reference sequence). CDR3 protein: CASSLDSTSTDTQYF. CDR3 DNA sequence: TGTGCCAGCAGCCTCGACTCCACCAGCACAGATACGCAGTATTTT.

The chain is built from TRBV10-3 and TRBJ1-1, with D perhaps matching TRBD1 (6 bases). Germline loops: CDR1 ENHRY, CDR2 SYGVKD. This CDR3 region has 14 residues. With 2 bases removed from V and 0 bases from J, the gap between germline ends came to 7 bases. The DNA of the CDR3 is TGTGCCATCAGTGAGGCAGGGGTGAACACTGAAGCTTTCTTT. Its translation: CAISEAGVNTEAFF.

Here the CDR3 DNA reads TGTGCCAGCAGCGTAGCCGGTGACAGGCCAAACTACGAGCAGTACTTC. Protein: CASSVAGDRPNYEQYF. V is TRBV9 and J is TRBJ2-7, with D possibly matching TRBD1 (6 bases). The germline CDR1 and CDR2 sequences are SGDLS and YYNGEE. This CDR3 region has 16 residues. V was shortened by 0 bases and J by 3 bases, with 16 bases between the two germline ends.